The 30 T cell receptor beta chains below all came from one sample that was sequenced in a study of T cell repertoires in cytomegalovirus infection. Their specific antigens are unknown. In TCRdb, the reads were re-called with MiXCR into one record per CDR3 protein. The data show roughly 730,000 distinct CDR3 sequences, with about 33% seen just once and 18% held by the top ten. Sequences were derived from cultured PBMCs, sampled from culture after CMV antigen stimulation. These TCRs come from a human donor in good health (CMV status not recorded). Some clones in this sample may be carry-over from other donors' samples.

The chain recombines TRBV27 with TRBJ2-1; D might be TRBD1 (5 bases). The germline V gene encodes CDR1 MNHEY and CDR2 SMNVEV (reference sequence). V was cut by 5 bases and J by 2 bases, with 13 bases left in between. There are 15 residues in the CDR3. The CDR3 is CASSPSAGTYNEQFF. CDR3 nucleotide sequence: TGTGCCAGCAGTCCGTCCGCAGGGACCTACAATGAGCAGTTCTTC.

The rearrangement links TRBV7-8 to TRBJ2-7; 7 bases align to TRBD1. In germline, CDR1 is SGHVS, CDR2 FQNEAQ. With 1 base clipped from V and 7 bases from J, the junction kept 10 bases outside the gene matches. The CDR3 sequence is 15 residues long. The CDR3 region is CASSLEENRGWEQYF. The CDR3 DNA reads as TGTGCCAGCAGCTTAGAGGAGAACAGGGGATGGGAGCAGTACTTC.

In its sample, this clonotype was seen many times. This chain connects TRBV7-2 to TRBJ2-1; tentative D call: TRBD2 (5 bases). Per germline, CDR1 SGHTA and CDR2 FQGNSA. The CDR3 runs 16 residues. V was cut by 0 bases and J by 8 bases, with 17 bases left in between. The CDR3 protein is CASSLAVPGLVDEQFF. The CDR3 bases are TGTGCCAGCAGCTTAGCGGTCCCGGGATTAGTCGATGAGCAGTTCTTC.

The gene calls are TRBV20-1 and TRBJ2-7; D is unclear. This CDR3 contains 13 residues. Looked up from germline, CDR1 is DFQATT and CDR2 is SNEGSKA (reference sequence). Trimming removed 5 bases at V and 3 bases at J, with 14 bases between. DNA of the CDR3: TGCAGTGCTCCCGACCAATCTGGCTACGAGCAGTACTTC. It yields the protein CSAPDQSGYEQYF.

The chain joins TRBV18 to TRBJ1-4; 9 nucleotides agree with TRBD1. V lost 2 bases to trimming and J lost 6 bases; unmatched junction nucleotides: 4. Germline assignment: CDR1 KGHSH and CDR2 LQKENI. The CDR3 has 15 amino acids. The CDR3 loop is CASSPGTGIHEKLFF. CDR3 nucleotides: TGTGCCAGCTCACCAGGGACAGGGATTCATGAAAAACTGTTTTTT.

In its sample, this clonotype was seen many times. This chain joins TRBV7-2 and TRBJ1-2, with D tentatively TRBD1 (6 bases). The CDR3 covers 15 residues. V lost 5 bases to trimming and J lost 3 bases, with 16 bases between them. Germline V gives CDR1 SGHTA, CDR2 FQGNSA. CDR3 in DNA: TGTGCCAGCAGCCCCCGGGGGCCTGAGGACTATGGCTACACCTTC. It translates to CASSPRGPEDYGYTF.

This clonotype was seen only a few times. This sequence joins TRBV4-1 and TRBJ1-1; D is unresolved. CDR3 length: 13 amino acids. From germline, CDR1 is MGHRA and CDR2 YSYEKL. Trimming pared 1 base from V and 5 bases from J, leaving 8 bases between. This CDR3 is CASSQGLGTEAFF. The CDR3 bases are TGCGCCAGCAGCCAAGGGTTGGGTACTGAAGCTTTCTTT.

The gene calls are TRBV7-2 and TRBJ2-2; no firm D call. V dropped 7 bases and J dropped 6 bases, with 9 bases sitting between them. The CDR3 consists of 12 residues. Per the germline V gene, CDR1 is SGHTA and CDR2 is FQGNSA. The CDR3 DNA sequence: TGTGCCAGCACCGTACTCGCCGGGGAGCTGTTTTTT. Protein product: CASTVLAGELFF. Full variable domain (remainder filled in from reference TRBV7-2 and TRBJ2-2): GAGVSQSPSNKVTEKGKDVELRCDPISGHTALYWYRQSLGQGLEFLIYFQGNSAPDKSGLPSDRFSAERTGGSVSTLTIQRTQQEDSAVYLCASTVLAGELFFGEGSRLTVL.

Details on this clonotype: The junction does not match germline at one end; this may be a read error. V and J are TRBV19 and TRBJ1-5, with D possibly being TRBD1 (5 bases). Germline values: CDR1 LNHDA, CDR2 SQIVND (reference sequence). This CDR3 is 15 amino acids long. Here the CDR3 DNA reads TGTGCCAGTAGTCCCTACGGGGGTAGCTATCAGCCCCAGCATTTT. It is translated as CASSPYGGSYQPQHF.

This sequence joins TRBV4-3 and TRBJ2-5; D might be TRBD1 or TRBD2, each matching 5 bases. Trimming shortened V by 0 bases and J by 2 bases, and 13 bases separated the two germline ends. The CDR3 is 16 residues long. Germline CDR1 is LGHNA and CDR2 is YSLEER. The CDR3 DNA follows: TGCGCCAGCAGCCAAGAAGGGGCGGGCCTACAAGAGACCCAGTACTTC. Protein product: CASSQEGAGLQETQYF.

This clonotype was seen ten or more times. The genes are TRBV11-2 and TRBJ2-2; a possible D gene is TRBD2 (5 bases). Germline CDR1 reads SGHAT; CDR2 reads FQNNGV. The CDR3 covers 15 residues. V was clipped by 8 bases and J by 3 bases, with 16 bases between them. The CDR3 region is CASVQTTGDTGELFF. CDR3 in DNA: TGTGCCAGCGTTCAGACTACCGGAGACACCGGGGAGCTGTTTTTT.

This chain joins TRBV6-1 and TRBJ2-7, with unresolved D. This CDR3 has 15 amino acids. Germline loops: CDR1 MNHNS, CDR2 SASEGT. V was pared by 4 bases and J by 4 bases, with 17 bases between. CDR3 sequence: CASSVSYGTSYEQYF. In DNA, the CDR3 is TGTGCCAGCAGTGTATCATATGGCACAAGTTACGAGCAGTACTTC.

A few counts support this clonotype. The rearrangement joins TRBV6-5 to TRBJ2-7, with TRBD2 matching over 7 bases. Germline lookup yields CDR1 MNHEY and CDR2 SVGAGI. The CDR3 loop spans 11 amino acids. After removal of 8 bases from V and 6 bases from J, the junction contained 4 bases not matched to a gene. CDR3 sequence reads: CASGSGGEQYF. The CDR3 DNA sequence: TGTGCCAGCGGGTCGGGAGGCGAGCAGTACTTC.

V is TRBV3-1 and J is TRBJ2-5; 10 bases align to TRBD2. With V trimmed by 3 bases and J by 5 bases, 9 bases remained unmatched. The CDR3 spans 16 residues. Germline loops: CDR1 LGHDT, CDR2 YNNKEL (reference sequence). The CDR3 here is CASSHYTSGIDETQYF. Here the CDR3 DNA reads TGTGCCAGCAGCCATTACACTAGCGGGATTGATGAGACCCAGTACTTC.

This clonotype occurred a few times. V and J are TRBV4-1 and TRBJ2-7; 11 positions match TRBD2. The CDR3 spans 15 residues. With V trimmed by 4 bases and J by 2 bases, 4 bases remained unmatched. Germline CDR1 reads MGHRA; CDR2 reads YSYEKL. The CDR3 bases are TGCGCCAGCAGCCCTCTACTAGCGGGGGCCTACGAGCAGTACTTC. Protein: CASSPLLAGAYEQYF.

This clonotype was counted only a few times. The rearrangement links TRBV7-9 to TRBJ1-2, with 9 bases fitting TRBD1. The CDR3 length is 14 residues. The trim removed 8 bases at V and 7 bases at J, leaving 11 bases unmatched. Germline CDR1 is SEHNR and CDR2 is FQNEAQ (reference sequence). Here the CDR3 reads CASGKGQGRAGYTF. Here the CDR3 DNA reads TGTGCCAGCGGCAAGGGACAGGGTCGGGCTGGCTACACCTTC.

This clonotype was recorded only once. The genes are TRBV29-1 and TRBJ2-3; D is undetermined. Germline-derived CDR1 and CDR2 are SQVTM and ANQGSEA. V was trimmed by 8 bases and J by 4 bases, leaving 7 bases between them. The CDR3 is 10 residues long. CDR3 sequence: CSYLADTQYF. The CDR3 DNA is TGCAGCTATTTGGCAGATACGCAGTATTTT.

The V gene is TRBV28, the J gene TRBJ1-4; D call uncertain. Trimming shortened V by 8 bases and J by 4 bases, and 14 bases separated the two germline ends. Germline loops: CDR1 MDHEN, CDR2 SYDVKM. The CDR3 extends over 14 amino acids. CDR3 residues: CASGVGMSNEKLFF. For the CDR3, the DNA is TGTGCCAGCGGAGTGGGCATGAGTAATGAAAAACTGTTTTTT.

This clonotype came up once. The chain is built from TRBV12-3 or TRBV12-4 and TRBJ1-4; D is perhaps TRBD1 (5 bases). The CDR3 is 16 residues long. Trimming cost V 1 base and J 5 bases, with 14 bases left between them. CDR3 coding DNA: TGTGCCAGCAGTTTAGGGGGTGGGACCTCAAATGAAAAACTGTTTTTT. It encodes CASSLGGGTSNEKLFF.

The chain is built from TRBV7-9 and TRBJ1-1, with D possibly TRBD1 on 6 matching bases. The CDR3 is 13 residues long. V was trimmed by 6 bases and J by 6 bases, leaving 14 bases between them. Germline V lookup: CDR1 SEHNR, CDR2 FQNEAQ (reference sequence). The CDR3 reads CASRATGSPEAFF. In DNA, the CDR3 is TGTGCCAGCAGGGCCACAGGGAGTCCTGAAGCTTTCTTT.

This clonotype occurred a few times. The chain has TRBV2 and TRBJ2-1; the D gene could be TRBD1 or TRBD2 (7 bases each). Germline loops: CDR1 SNHLY, CDR2 FYNNEI. V lost 8 bases to trimming and J lost 6 bases, with 20 bases between them. The CDR3 consists of 15 residues. CDR3 protein: CASQGDGTNPNEQFF. Here the CDR3 DNA reads TGTGCCAGCCAGGGGGATGGGACTAATCCCAATGAGCAGTTCTTC.

The genes are TRBV18 and TRBJ1-2, with 7 bases lining up with TRBD1. Germline V gene data show CDR1 as KGHSH and CDR2 as LQKENI. The CDR3 spans 14 residues. J was trimmed by 7 bases and V by 3 bases; bases with no gene match: 8. The CDR3 DNA reads TGTGCCAGCTCACCCGACAGGGCGGTTACTGGCTACACCTTC. This gives the protein CASSPDRAVTGYTF.

The chain links TRBV20-1 to TRBJ2-3; no clear D gene. The CDR3 consists of 14 residues. Trimming shortened V by 1 base and J by 0 bases, and 8 bases separated the two germline ends. Germline CDR1 is DFQATT and CDR2 is SNEGSKA (reference sequence). CDR3 residues: CSARVDASTDTQYF. The DNA of the CDR3 is TGCAGTGCTAGAGTTGACGCGAGCACAGATACGCAGTATTTT.

This clonotype appeared many times. This chain joins TRBV7-2 and TRBJ1-5; 7 nucleotides line up with TRBD1. The germline gives CDR1 SGHTA, CDR2 FQGNSA. Germline trimming cut 5 bases from V and 0 bases from J; bases unmatched to any gene: 4. The CDR3 is 15 residues long. The CDR3: CASSRDSDSNQPQHF. CDR3 nucleotides: TGTGCCAGCAGCCGGGACAGTGATAGCAATCAGCCCCAGCATTTT.

The table lists this clonotype with many counts. J is TRBJ2-1 and V is TRBV7-2; TRBD2 is a possible D gene (9 bases). V lost 3 bases and J lost 4, with 22 bases in between. Germline-derived CDR1 and CDR2 are SGHTA and FQGNSA. The CDR3 is 18 residues long. CDR3 nucleotide sequence: TGTGCCAGCAGCTTCAGCCAGGGGGCGGGGGGGCCGTACAATGAGCAGTTCTTC. Protein: CASSFSQGAGGPYNEQFF.

The sample holds one count of this clonotype. This chain joins TRBV2 and TRBJ2-3; perhaps TRBD1 as D (5 bases). Trimming removed 3 bases from V and 3 bases from J, with 13 bases in between. CDR1 is SNHLY, CDR2 FYNNEI, per germline. CDR3 length: 15 amino acids. Here the CDR3 reads CASSDLPGSTDTQYF. CDR3 sequence (DNA): TGTGCCAGCAGTGATCTGCCAGGGTCGACAGATACGCAGTATTTT.

This clonotype has just a few counts. V usage is TRBV7-2 and J usage is TRBJ1-6; the D gene is possibly TRBD1 (6 bases). V was shortened by 5 bases and J by 10 bases, with 12 bases between the two germline ends. CDR1 is SGHTA and CDR2 is FQGNSA in the germline V gene. The CDR3 contains 13 residues. The CDR3 spells CASSQDRTSPLHF. CDR3 DNA sequence: TGTGCCAGCAGCCAAGACAGGACGTCACCCCTCCACTTT.

The chain recombines TRBV19 with TRBJ1-5, with TRBD1 identical over 8 bases. The CDR3 is 17 residues long. Per germline, CDR1 LNHDA and CDR2 SQIVND (reference sequence). Trimming took 3 bases from V and 2 from J; bases not matched to a gene: 9. The CDR3 is CASSISDRGVRNQPQHF. CDR3 DNA sequence: TGTGCCAGTAGTATCTCCGACAGGGGAGTTCGCAATCAGCCCCAGCATTTT. Full variable domain (outside the CDR3, taken from reference TRBV19 and TRBJ1-5): DGGITQSPKYLFRKEGQNVTLSCEQNLNHDAMYWYRQDPGQGLRLIYYSQIVNDFQKGDIAEGYSVSREKKESFPLTVTSAQKNPTAFYLCASSISDRGVRNQPQHFGDGTRLSIL.

The V call is TRBV20-1, the J call TRBJ2-2; 8 bases fit TRBD1. The CDR3 extends over 15 amino acids. Per the germline V gene, CDR1 is DFQATT and CDR2 is SNEGSKA (reference sequence). V lost 2 bases, J lost 7 bases, and 9 bases stayed unmatched. CDR3 sequence reads: CSARNGQGMIGELFF. The CDR3 bases are TGCAGTGCTAGAAACGGACAGGGCATGATCGGGGAGCTGTTTTTT.

This clonotype was seen a single time. The chain carries TRBV11-2 and TRBJ2-7; no clear D. This CDR3 has 14 amino acids. Per germline, CDR1 SGHAT and CDR2 FQNNGV. V was cut by 0 bases and J by 2 bases, with 8 bases left in between. The CDR3 loop reads CASSLEPHPYEQYF. CDR3 DNA: TGTGCCAGCAGCTTAGAACCCCACCCCTACGAGCAGTACTTC.